These 27 T cell receptor beta chains share one sample of origin, sequenced in a study of post-analysis software for immune sequencing data. Study conclusions and caveats: A handful of TRBV segments occurring more often in patients than controls included TRBV5-6, TRBV5-1 and TRBV20-1.

Sequencing libraries made from TCR beta cDNA carried unique molecular identifiers. TCRdb passed the PCR reads through MiXCR, listing each CDR3 protein once. Counted here are 700,000 to 800,000 distinct CDR3 sequences, about 32% occurring once; the ten biggest clones make up 0.56%. For these receptors, no antigen is known. The sample comprised blood. The source of these receptors is a girl between 10 and 17 years old with multiple sclerosis.

This chain links TRBV27 with TRBJ2-5, with 8 bases matching TRBD2. V lost 7 bases to trimming and J lost 4 bases; unmatched junction nucleotides: 14. In germline, CDR1 is MNHEY, CDR2 SMNVEV (reference sequence). This CDR3 has 16 residues. Here the CDR3 reads CASTPTVAGGAETQYF. The CDR3 bases are TGTGCCAGCACCCCCACAGTGGCCGGGGGGGCAGAGACCCAGTACTTC.

At least ten counts were recorded for this clonotype. The chain recombines TRBV6-2 or TRBV6-3 with TRBJ2-1; D not resolved. V shed 2 bases and J shed 6 bases, with 8 bases lying between them. CDR3 length: 13 amino acids. Germline V gene sequence: CDR1 MNHEY, CDR2 SVGEGT. The CDR3 loop is CASSYVVSNEQFF. The CDR3 region has the DNA TGTGCCAGCAGTTACGTAGTTTCCAATGAGCAGTTCTTC.

In this sample, this clonotype turned up a few times. The genes are TRBV27 and TRBJ1-4, with 8 nucleotides matching TRBD1. Losses at the gene ends were 6 bases for V and 8 bases for J; bases not matched to a gene: 11. Germline CDR1 and CDR2: MNHEY and SMNVEV (reference sequence). The CDR3 totals 15 residues. Written as DNA, the CDR3 is TGTGCCAGCAGCCCAAGAGGACAGGGTGGAGAAAAACTGTTTTTT. Encoded protein: CASSPRGQGGEKLFF.

This clonotype was counted between two and nine times. V and J are TRBV24-1 and TRBJ2-7; 12 bases map to TRBD1. Germline trimming cut 4 bases from V and 2 bases from J; bases unmatched to any gene: 11. CDR3 length: 18 amino acids. The germline gives CDR1 KGHDR, CDR2 SFDVKD. As DNA, the CDR3 is TGTGCCACCAGTGACCCCTCCGGGGACAGGGGGCAAACCTACGAGCAGTACTTC. Residues: CATSDPSGDRGQTYEQYF.

This clonotype was detected ten times or more. This chain links TRBV15 with TRBJ1-2; the match to TRBD1 covers 8 bases. The germline gives CDR1 LNHNV, CDR2 YYDKDF (reference sequence). CDR3 length equals 15 residues. The trim removed 3 bases at V and 4 bases at J, leaving 7 bases unmatched. The CDR3 spells CATSRTQGEGYGYTF. In DNA, the CDR3 is TGTGCCACCAGCAGGACACAGGGGGAAGGCTATGGCTACACCTTC. Full variable domain (rest looked up from reference TRBV15 and TRBJ1-2): DAMVIQNPRYQVTQFGKPVTLSCSQTLNHNVMYWYQQKSSQAPKLLFHYYDKDFNNEADTPDNFQSRRPNTSFCFLDIRSPGLGDTAMYLCATSRTQGEGYGYTFGSGTRLTVV.

The sample holds a few counts of this clonotype. The rearrangement uses TRBV24-1 and TRBJ2-5; D gene uncertain. Looked up from germline, CDR1 is KGHDR and CDR2 is SFDVKD. The CDR3 runs 13 residues. V lost 1 base and J 4 bases, leaving 6 bases between the germline ends. CDR3 sequence: CATSDFPAETQYF. In DNA form, the CDR3 reads TGTGCCACCAGTGATTTTCCCGCAGAGACCCAGTACTTC.

The V and J genes are TRBV5-6 and TRBJ2-3; D may be TRBD1 (6 bases). Germline lookup yields CDR1 SGHDT and CDR2 YYEEEE. Deletions cut 4 bases from V and 4 bases from J, with 19 bases between. This CDR3 contains 16 residues. The chain's CDR3 is CASSRGRGKFADTQYF. The CDR3, as DNA: TGTGCCAGCAGCAGAGGCAGGGGAAAATTCGCAGATACGCAGTATTTT.

The chain joins TRBV20-1 to TRBJ2-1, with D hard to call. The J call may be in error: the DNA end matches TRBJ2-7 better. The germline CDR1 and CDR2 sequences are DFQATT and SNEGSKA (reference sequence). The CDR3 length is 11 residues. The CDR3 reads CSASIIDEQYF. CDR3 nucleotides: TGCAGTGCTAGCATCATTGATGAGCAGTACTTC.

This clonotype was seen more than once but under ten times. The rearrangement uses TRBV7-2 and TRBJ2-1, with 9 bases lining up with TRBD2. Per germline, CDR1 SGHTA and CDR2 FQGNSA. CDR3 size: 15 residues. With V trimmed by 5 bases and J by 4 bases, 6 bases remained unmatched. The CDR3 region is CASSRPGLAYNEQFF. The CDR3 DNA reads as TGTGCCAGCAGCCGCCCGGGACTAGCTTACAATGAGCAGTTCTTC.

This clonotype showed up just a few times. The CDR3 DNA follows: TGCAGTGCTGAGCGGGGACAAGAGACCCAGTACTTC. Translated, it gives CSAERGQETQYF. The V call is TRBV20-1, the J call TRBJ2-5; 7 positions match TRBD2. Germline loops: CDR1 DFQATT, CDR2 SNEGSKA (reference sequence). With 5 bases clipped from V and 2 bases from J, the junction kept 2 bases outside the gene matches. This CDR3 contains 12 residues.

V and J are TRBV10-3 and TRBJ1-1; TRBD1 matches at 11 bases. The CDR3 is 14 amino acids. From germline, CDR1 is ENHRY and CDR2 SYGVKD. Trimming took 9 bases from V and 0 from J; bases not matched to a gene: 3. CDR3 DNA: TGTGCCATTGGGACAGGGGGACTGAACACTGAAGCTTTCTTT. It yields the protein CAIGTGGLNTEAFF.

This chain's CDR3 is CASTAGPDAEYF. DNA of the CDR3: TGTGCCAGCACCGCGGGGCCAGATGCGGAGTATTTT. The rearrangement uses TRBV12-3 or TRBV12-4 and TRBJ2-3; tentative D call: TRBD2 (6 bases). CDR3 length equals 12 residues. The V and J ends lost 7 bases and 13 bases respectively, with 18 bases between them.

The chain couples TRBV4-1 to TRBJ2-7, with a possible D match to TRBD1 (6 bases). The J call is uncertain, as TRBJ2-5 better fits the DNA end. CDR3 length equals 14 residues. Per the germline V gene, CDR1 is MGHRA and CDR2 is YSYEKL. In DNA form, the CDR3 reads TGCGCCAGCAGCCACACAGGGATCCGGGAGACCCAGTACTTC. Residues: CASSHTGIRETQYF.

The chain links TRBV12-3 or TRBV12-4 to TRBJ1-1; D is undetermined. The V gene lost 6 bases and the J gene lost 8 bases, with 16 bases spanning the gap. The length of the CDR3 is 13 residues. The CDR3 DNA reads TGTGCCAGCAGGTTTGGCCCGGGAACCGAAGCTTTCTTT. Protein product: CASRFGPGTEAFF.

The rearrangement links TRBV20-1 to TRBJ1-5, with 8 bases identical to TRBD1. The CDR3 is 17 residues long. CDR1 DFQATT and CDR2 SNEGSKA come from the germline V gene (reference sequence). The junction had 9 bases not matched to a gene; V was cut back by 1 base and J by 1 base. The CDR3 DNA reads TGCAGTGCTAGAGTACGGACAGGGAGACTAAGCAATCAGCCCCAGCATTTT. This translates into CSARVRTGRLSNQPQHF.

Concerning this clonotype: A read error may explain this, as a much larger clone is one base away. The gene calls are TRBV6-1 and TRBJ1-5; D is unresolved. The CDR3 sequence is 14 residues long. Germline V gene lookup returns CDR1 MNHNS and CDR2 SASEGT. The DNA for the CDR3 is TGTGCCTGCAGCTTGGTGCCCGACGGGCAGCCCCAGCATTTT. Its translation: CACSLVPDGQPQHF.

This chain links TRBV7-2 with TRBJ2-1, with a tentative D call TRBD1 (6 bases). The CDR3 loop spans 11 amino acids. V was clipped by 8 bases and J by 4 bases, with 6 bases between them. Germline-derived CDR1 and CDR2 are SGHTA and FQGNSA. The CDR3 sequence is CASQGYNEQFF. The CDR3, as DNA: TGTGCCAGCCAGGGGTACAATGAGCAGTTCTTC. Together with reference TRBV7-2 and TRBJ2-1, the CDR3 gives the full variable domain: GAGVSQSPSNKVTEKGKDVELRCDPISGHTALYWYRQSLGQGLEFLIYFQGNSAPDKSGLPSDRFSAERTGGSVSTLTIQRTQQEDSAVYLCASQGYNEQFFGPGTRLTVL.

The V and J genes are TRBV12-3 or TRBV12-4 and TRBJ2-4; a possible D gene is TRBD2 (7 bases). The CDR3 is 17 residues long. V was shortened by 1 base and J by 5 bases, with 18 bases between the two germline ends. The CDR3 nucleotides are TGTGCCAGCAGTTTAGGGAGGGGAGGGGGACCCCAAAACATTCAGTACTTC. It codes for CASSLGRGGGPQNIQYF.

This clonotype showed up just once. The chain recombines TRBV20-1 with TRBJ2-1; D might be TRBD2 (6 bases). Germline V gene lookup returns CDR1 DFQATT and CDR2 SNEGSKA (reference sequence). V was clipped by 4 bases and J by 4 bases, with 17 bases between them. This CDR3 region has 15 residues. This CDR3 is CSATLAVGIYNEQFF. CDR3 nucleotides: TGCAGTGCTACGTTAGCGGTGGGAATTTACAATGAGCAGTTCTTC.

V gene TRBV20-1 combines with J gene TRBJ2-1; 10 bases fit TRBD2. CDR1 DFQATT and CDR2 SNEGSKA come from the germline V gene (reference sequence). The CDR3 contains 18 residues. V was pared by 6 bases and J by 3 bases, with 17 bases of the junction left unmatched. As DNA, the CDR3 is TGCAGTGCGTCCCTCAGTAGCGGGGGGCCCCCTCGCTACAATGAGCAGTTCTTC. This encodes CSASLSSGGPPRYNEQFF.

The chain joins TRBV5-1 to TRBJ2-2, with 8 positions matching TRBD2. Losses at the gene ends were 4 bases for V and 6 bases for J; bases not matched to a gene: 8. Germline V gives CDR1 SGHRS, CDR2 YFSETQ. The CDR3 has 15 residues. CDR3 DNA: TGCGCCAGCAGCCCTGGGACTAGTTCCCCCGGGGAGCTGTTTTTT. This gives the protein CASSPGTSSPGELFF.

This clonotype has ten or more counts. This chain joins TRBV6-2 or TRBV6-3 and TRBJ2-5, with 7 bases identical to TRBD2. The CDR3 has 13 amino acids. Germline V gene sequence: CDR1 MNHEY, CDR2 SVGEGT. The junction had 8 bases not matched to a gene; V was cut back by 8 bases and J by 5 bases. CDR3 amino acids: CASHPTSRETQYF. CDR3 coding DNA: TGTGCCAGCCACCCGACTAGCCGGGAGACCCAGTACTTC.

This clonotype has a handful of counts. This chain uses TRBV7-9 with TRBJ2-7; D possibly matches TRBD1 or TRBD2 (5 bases each). With 1 base removed from V and 2 bases from J, the gap between germline ends came to 15 bases. Germline CDR1 is SEHNR and CDR2 is FQNEAQ (reference sequence). This CDR3 has 16 amino acids. The CDR3 loop reads CASSLGGPTRAYEQYF. The CDR3 region has the DNA TGTGCCAGCAGCTTAGGGGGACCGACTCGAGCCTACGAGCAGTACTTC. Variable domain in full (rest from reference TRBV7-9 and TRBJ2-7): DTGVSQNPRHKITKRGQNVTFRCDPISEHNRLYWYRQTLGQGPEFLTYFQNEAQLEKSRLLSDRFSAERPKGSFSTLEIQRTEQGDSAMYLCASSLGGPTRAYEQYFGPGTRLTVT.

This chain joins TRBV20-1 and TRBJ2-5, with D unresolved. The CDR3 is made up of 17 amino acids. The germline V and J ends were trimmed by 3 bases and 1 base, with 21 bases remaining between them. Germline V gives CDR1 DFQATT, CDR2 SNEGSKA (reference sequence). The CDR3 sequence: CSASDGRLPPSQETQYF. The CDR3 nucleotides read TGCAGTGCTAGCGACGGACGGCTTCCACCAAGCCAAGAGACCCAGTACTTC.

On this clonotype: An end of the junction differs from the germline gene, which may be a read error. This chain connects TRBV6-2 or TRBV6-3 to TRBJ2-3; maybe TRBD2 (7 bases). The germline V gene has CDR1 MNHEY and CDR2 SVGEGT. The CDR3 spans 20 residues. This chain's CDR3 is CAGSYSPGGRPLAGVDTQYF. CDR3 nucleotides: TGTGCCGGCAGTTACTCCCCCGGGGGGCGCCCACTGGCGGGAGTAGACACGCAGTATTTT.

Concerning this clonotype: A much larger clone is a single base away; this may be a read error. J is TRBJ2-7 and V is TRBV29-1; D is undetermined. V shed 4 bases and J shed 7 bases, with 17 bases lying between them. This CDR3 is 13 amino acids long. Germline assignment: CDR1 SQVTM and CDR2 ANQGSEA. The chain's CDR3 is CSVVTEVVDEQYF. The CDR3 nucleotides read TGCAGCGTTGTTACAGAGGTGGTGGATGAGCAGTACTTC.

The J gene is TRBJ1-2, the V gene TRBV4-1; TRBD1 agrees at 8 bases. V shed 3 bases, J shed 4 bases, and the junction held 10 bases outside the gene matches. This CDR3 is built from 16 residues. Germline V CDR1 and CDR2: MGHRA, YSYEKL. CDR3: CASSHSGGAATYGYTF. The CDR3, as DNA: TGCGCCAGCAGCCACTCAGGGGGCGCAGCCACCTATGGCTACACCTTC.